The 32 T cell receptor beta chains given below trace back to one sample, sequenced in a study of T cells in Graves' hyperthyroidism and ophthalmopathy. TCR beta CDR3 regions were amplified from RNA transcripts. During a first-round RT-PCR of the TCR CDR3, the HTBI primer set was used. One entry per CDR3 protein results from TCRdb running MiXCR on the multiplex PCR reads. The data show fewer than 400,000 distinct CDR3 sequences, with around 25% seen just once and around 67% held by the top ten. Sequenced input: blood. Receptors originate from a man between 45 and 60 years old with Graves' hyperthyroidism.

The chain couples TRBV3-1 to TRBJ2-5, with 7 bases identical to TRBD2. In germline, CDR1 is LGHDT, CDR2 YNNKEL (reference sequence). Germline trimming cut 6 bases from V and 2 bases from J; bases unmatched to any gene: 15. The CDR3 spans 17 residues. The CDR3 nucleotides read TGTGCCAGCAGGGTACTAGCGCGAGGGCCGAGGCAAGAGACCCAGTACTTC. Protein product: CASRVLARGPRQETQYF.

The V gene is TRBV6-1, the J gene TRBJ2-1; unclear D gene. With 0 bases removed from V and 10 bases from J, the gap between germline ends came to 4 bases. This CDR3 spans 11 amino acids. Germline assignment: CDR1 MNHNS and CDR2 SASEGT. The DNA for the CDR3 is TGTGCCAGCAGTGAAGCCGACGAGCAGTTCTTC. It codes for CASSEADEQFF.

A few counts support this clonotype. The genes are TRBV7-3 and TRBJ2-3; 8 bases are shared with TRBD2. CDR3 length: 16 residues. CDR1 and CDR2 from the germline V gene are SGHTA and FQGTGA. The V segment lost 5 bases and the J segment 2 bases; nucleotides outside the gene matches: 9. CDR3 sequence (DNA): TGTGCCAGCAGCCTTAGCGGGGCGAGCTTCACAGATACGCAGTATTTT. It encodes CASSLSGASFTDTQYF.

This chain connects TRBV7-9 to TRBJ2-1; D is unclear. Trimming left V 2 bases short and J 6 bases short, with 5 bases between. Per the germline V gene, CDR1 is SEHNR and CDR2 is FQNEAQ (reference sequence). The CDR3 has 12 residues. This CDR3 reads CASSLLPNEQFF. The CDR3, as DNA: TGTGCCAGCAGCTTACTCCCCAATGAGCAGTTCTTC.

This clonotype was detected many times. This chain connects TRBV7-9 to TRBJ2-7; D uncertain. V shed 2 bases and J shed 5 bases, with 7 bases lying between them. The CDR3 is 12 residues long. Germline V gene lookup returns CDR1 SEHNR and CDR2 FQNEAQ (reference sequence). Here the CDR3 DNA reads TGTGCCAGCAGCTTACTGATCCACGAGCAGTACTTC. Amino acid sequence: CASSLLIHEQYF.

V is TRBV5-1 and J is TRBJ2-1; D not certain. V lost 4 bases and J 0 bases, leaving 11 bases between the germline ends. Per germline, CDR1 SGHRS and CDR2 YFSETQ. The CDR3 extends over 15 amino acids. CDR3 in amino acids: CASSPAGNSYNEQFF. CDR3 DNA sequence: TGCGCCAGCAGCCCCGCCGGAAACTCCTACAATGAGCAGTTCTTC.

V usage is TRBV6-1 and J usage is TRBJ2-6, with D perhaps TRBD1 (5 bases). CDR3 length: 14 residues. Germline values: CDR1 MNHNS, CDR2 SASEGT. Between the trimmed V and J ends, which lost 9 bases and 2 bases, there was a span of 11 bases. For the CDR3, the DNA is TGTGCCAGTACAGGAATGACTGGGGCCAACGTCCTGACTTTC. This translates into CASTGMTGANVLTF.

This clonotype occurred a few times. This chain connects TRBV29-1 to TRBJ2-5; D is unclear. Between the trimmed V and J ends, which lost 5 bases and 5 bases, there was a span of 6 bases. This CDR3 is built from 10 residues. Looked up from germline, CDR1 is SQVTM and CDR2 is ANQGSEA. The CDR3 reads CSVLYETQYF. DNA for the CDR3: TGCAGCGTTCTTTATGAGACCCAGTACTTC.

This clonotype was seen ten or more times. This chain connects TRBV7-8 to TRBJ1-5; a weak D match, TRBD1 (5 bases). This CDR3 comprises 14 residues. Looked up from germline, CDR1 is SGHVS and CDR2 is FQNEAQ. Trimming removed 1 base from V and 7 bases from J, with 11 bases in between. The CDR3 sequence is CASSLGDSGQPQHF. The CDR3 DNA reads as TGTGCCAGCAGCTTAGGAGACAGTGGACAGCCCCAGCATTTT. The full variable domain, its missing parts supplied by reference TRBV7-8 and TRBJ1-5, is GAGVSQSPRYKVAKRGQDVALRCDPISGHVSLFWYQQALGQGPEFLTYFQNEAQLDKSGLPSDRFFAERPEGSVSTLKIQRTQQEDSAVYLCASSLGDSGQPQHFGDGTRLSIL.

The chain uses TRBV5-1 and TRBJ1-5, with TRBD1 matching over 12 bases. The CDR3 has 16 amino acids. V gave up 4 bases and J gave up 9 bases; unmatched junction bases: 11. Germline loops: CDR1 SGHRS, CDR2 YFSETQ. CDR3 amino acids: CASSARDRGLPGPQHF. The CDR3 DNA is TGCGCCAGCAGCGCCCGGGACAGGGGGCTCCCCGGGCCCCAGCATTTT. Full variable domain (missing parts from reference TRBV5-1 and TRBJ1-5): KAGVTQTPRYLIKTRGQQVTLSCSPISGHRSVSWYQQTPGQGLQFLFEYFSETQRNKGNFPGRFSGRQFSNSRSEMNVSTLELGDSALYLCASSARDRGLPGPQHFGDGTRLSIL.

V and J are TRBV9 and TRBJ2-3, with D possibly being TRBD2 (5 bases). This CDR3 contains 17 residues. The V end was cut by 4 bases, the J end by 0 bases, with 18 bases between. Germline-derived CDR1 and CDR2 are SGDLS and YYNGEE. CDR3: CASSTRPDYTSTDTQYF. CDR3 nucleotide sequence: TGTGCCAGCAGCACCCGGCCAGACTATACTAGCACAGATACGCAGTATTTT.

The V gene is TRBV2, the J gene TRBJ1-6, with 8 bases identical to TRBD1. With 1 base clipped from V and 7 bases from J, the junction kept 0 bases outside the gene matches. CDR1 and CDR2 (germline): SNHLY, FYNNEI. The CDR3 loop spans 14 amino acids. The CDR3 sequence is CASSEGDRNSPLHF. For the CDR3, the DNA is TGTGCCAGCAGTGAAGGGGACAGGAATTCACCCCTCCACTTT.

This clonotype has just a few counts. This chain joins TRBV10-3 and TRBJ1-4; weak D call: TRBD1 (5 bases). Germline V gene lookup returns CDR1 ENHRY and CDR2 SYGVKD. V was clipped by 10 bases and J by 5 bases, with 17 bases between them. The CDR3 consists of 14 residues. The CDR3 DNA follows: TGTGCCACGAGACCGGGGACGGTCAATGAAAAACTGTTTTTT. Its protein is CATRPGTVNEKLFF.

The chain uses TRBV20-1 and TRBJ1-3; 8 positions match TRBD1. This CDR3 contains 13 residues. V gave up 3 bases and J gave up 2 bases; unmatched junction bases: 0. Germline V gives CDR1 DFQATT, CDR2 SNEGSKA (reference sequence). CDR3 nucleotide sequence: TGCAGTGCTAGGACAGGGGCTGGAAACACCATATATTTT. It codes for CSARTGAGNTIYF.

In this sample, this clonotype turned up many times. CDR3 protein: CASSFSGGGRYEQYF. The CDR3 nucleotides read TGTGCCAGCAGTTTTTCCGGGGGGGGGCGCTACGAGCAGTACTTC. This sequence joins TRBV27 and TRBJ2-7; TRBD2 agrees at 8 bases. Per the germline V gene, CDR1 is MNHEY and CDR2 is SMNVEV (reference sequence). This CDR3 comprises 15 residues. J lost 3 bases, V lost 3 bases, and 7 bases had no gene match.

The CDR3 nucleotides read TGTGCCAGCAGCCAAGGGCTCGGGATCGAGACCCAGTACTTC. Amino acids: CASSQGLGIETQYF. V is TRBV3-1 and J is TRBJ2-5; perhaps TRBD2 as D (5 bases). Trimming pared 1 base from V and 5 bases from J, leaving 11 bases between. The CDR3 is 14 residues long. Germline V gene lookup returns CDR1 LGHDT and CDR2 YNNKEL (reference sequence).

CDR3 DNA: TGCAGTGCTGGCGACAGACCGAACACCGGGGAGCTGTTTTTT. This codes for CSAGDRPNTGELFF. The chain has TRBV20-1 and TRBJ2-2; maybe TRBD1 (5 bases). In germline, CDR1 is DFQATT, CDR2 SNEGSKA (reference sequence). This CDR3 comprises 14 residues. The V and J ends lost 5 bases and 0 bases respectively, with 10 bases between them.

The chain is built from TRBV10-3 and TRBJ2-6; 8 bases fit TRBD2. Unmatched junction bases numbered 8, after V lost 1 base and J lost 3 bases. CDR3 length: 18 amino acids. Germline CDR1 and CDR2: ENHRY and SYGVKD. The CDR3, as DNA: TGTGCCATCAGTGAGTGGGAGCGGGAGATCTTTGGGGCCAACGTCCTGACTTTC. Translation gives CAISEWEREIFGANVLTF.

The V and J genes are TRBV11-3 and TRBJ2-1; D is perhaps TRBD2 (6 bases). V gave up 6 bases and J gave up 4 bases, with 19 bases separating them. Germline values: CDR1 SGHNT, CDR2 YENEEA. The CDR3 consists of 16 residues. As DNA, the CDR3 is TGTGCCAGCAGGTGGTCGGGGGACGAAAATTACAATGAGCAGTTCTTC. This translates into CASRWSGDENYNEQFF.

V and J are TRBV5-1 and TRBJ2-1; 10 bases align to TRBD2. The CDR3 covers 16 residues. Germline assignment: CDR1 SGHRS and CDR2 YFSETQ. V gave up 5 bases and J gave up 7 bases; unmatched junction bases: 12. The CDR3 DNA is TGCGCCAGCAGACCCGCTAGCGGGAGTAGGTGGAATGAGCAGTTCTTC. It encodes CASRPASGSRWNEQFF. The full variable domain, completed using reference TRBV5-1 and TRBJ2-1, is KAGVTQTPRYLIKTRGQQVTLSCSPISGHRSVSWYQQTPGQGLQFLFEYFSETQRNKGNFPGRFSGRQFSNSRSEMNVSTLELGDSALYLCASRPASGSRWNEQFFGPGTRLTVL.

This clonotype was observed a handful of times. The V gene is TRBV7-9, the J gene TRBJ1-6; tentatively, D is TRBD1 (5 bases). Germline CDR1 reads SEHNR; CDR2 reads FQNEAQ (reference sequence). Trimming removed 5 bases from V and 6 bases from J, with 14 bases in between. The CDR3 consists of 15 residues. The DNA for the CDR3 is TGTGCCAGCAGCGAAGGGACGGCCTTTAATTCACCCCTCCACTTT. Its protein is CASSEGTAFNSPLHF. Filled out from reference TRBV7-9 and TRBJ1-6, the complete variable domain reads DTGVSQNPRHKITKRGQNVTFRCDPISEHNRLYWYRQTLGQGPEFLTYFQNEAQLEKSRLLSDRFSAERPKGSFSTLEIQRTEQGDSAMYLCASSEGTAFNSPLHFGNGTRLTVT.

The chain recombines TRBV30 with TRBJ2-7; D may be TRBD2 (5 bases). The germline V gene encodes CDR1 GTSNPN and CDR2 SVGIG (reference sequence). The CDR3 length is 13 residues. V shed 8 bases and J shed 0 bases, with 14 bases lying between them. CDR3 amino acids: CAGLDGNSYEQYF. The CDR3 nucleotides read TGTGCCGGCCTTGACGGGAACTCCTACGAGCAGTACTTC.

This clonotype showed up just a few times. The V gene is TRBV10-3, the J gene TRBJ1-6, with D possibly TRBD1 on 5 matching bases. The ends were cut back, 11 bases at V and 7 bases at J, with 24 bases in the middle. The CDR3 is 16 amino acids. Germline V gives CDR1 ENHRY, CDR2 SYGVKD. This CDR3 reads CASQRGLPGGNSPLHF. The CDR3 nucleotides are TGTGCCTCACAGCGCGGCCTCCCGGGGGGGAATTCACCCCTCCACTTT.

This clonotype was counted between two and nine times. The J gene is TRBJ2-6, the V gene TRBV20-1; 7 positions match TRBD2. The length of the CDR3 is 16 residues. Trimming removed 5 bases from V and 1 base from J; junction bases left unmatched: 8. Germline CDR1 DFQATT, CDR2 SNEGSKA (reference sequence). CDR3 DNA: TGCAGTGCTCCAGCCCTGGGGGGGTCTGGGGCCAACGTCCTGACTTTC. Its protein product is CSAPALGGSGANVLTF.

This clonotype came up many times. The V gene is TRBV20-1, the J gene TRBJ1-4; a weak D match, TRBD1 (5 bases). This CDR3 region has 13 residues. Trimming shortened V by 4 bases and J by 5 bases, and 11 bases separated the two germline ends. Germline-derived CDR1 and CDR2 are DFQATT and SNEGSKA (reference sequence). The CDR3 protein is CSAKRDRNEKLFF. The DNA for the CDR3 is TGCAGTGCTAAACGGGACCGAAATGAAAAACTGTTTTTT.

There are many counts of this clonotype. V gene TRBV28 combines with J gene TRBJ1-1, with D perhaps matching TRBD1 (6 bases). V was shortened by 6 bases and J by 6 bases, with 14 bases between the two germline ends. Per germline, CDR1 MDHEN and CDR2 SYDVKM. The CDR3 is made up of 13 amino acids. The CDR3 spells CASRQAGAAEAFF. The CDR3 nucleotides read TGTGCCAGCAGACAGGCGGGGGCGGCTGAAGCTTTCTTT.

The gene calls are TRBV11-3 and TRBJ2-5; 7 bases align to TRBD2. Looked up from germline, CDR1 is SGHNT and CDR2 is YENEEA. This CDR3 contains 14 residues. J was trimmed by 2 bases and V by 5 bases; bases with no gene match: 5. The CDR3 DNA reads TGTGCCAGCAGCCAACAGCGGGAACAAGAGACCCAGTACTTC. The encoded protein is CASSQQREQETQYF. Filled out from reference TRBV11-3 and TRBJ2-5, the complete variable domain reads EAGVVQSPRYKIIEKKQPVAFWCNPISGHNTLYWYLQNLGQGPELLIRYENEEAVDDSQLPKDRFSAERLKGVDSTLKIQPAELGDSAVYLCASSQQREQETQYFGPGTRLLVL.

The chain couples TRBV7-2 to TRBJ2-5; possible D gene TRBD1, 6 bases. Per the germline V gene, CDR1 is SGHTA and CDR2 is FQGNSA. The CDR3 consists of 16 residues. Trimming took 1 base from V and 4 from J, leaving 16 bases between them. Written as DNA, the CDR3 is TGTGCCAGCAGCTTAGTTACCAGGGGTCGGGGAGAGACCCAGTACTTC. It specifies CASSLVTRGRGETQYF.

This rearrangement joins TRBV11-2 to TRBJ2-1; TRBD2 might be the D (5 bases). Germline lookup yields CDR1 SGHAT and CDR2 FQNNGV. CDR3 length equals 8 residues. Trimming took off 6 bases at V and 15 bases at J, with 6 bases between the two ends. The CDR3, as DNA: TGTGCCAGCAGACTAGTGTTCTTC. Translating it yields CASRLVFF.

This clonotype appeared many times. This chain joins TRBV11-2 and TRBJ2-5; D is unresolved. The CDR3 runs to 12 residues. Germline values: CDR1 SGHAT, CDR2 FQNNGV. Trimming pared 2 bases from V and 5 bases from J, leaving 6 bases between. As DNA, the CDR3 is TGTGCCAGCAGCTTATCATCGGAGACCCAGTACTTC. Its protein product is CASSLSSETQYF.

This clonotype was seen ten or more times. CDR3 loop: CASSLRPFLRSEQYF. The CDR3 DNA sequence: TGTGCCAGCAGTTTACGACCATTCCTACGGAGCGAGCAGTACTTC. The V and J genes are TRBV27 and TRBJ2-7, with D unresolved. Between the trimmed V and J ends, which lost 2 bases and 6 bases, there was a span of 17 bases. Germline V gives CDR1 MNHEY, CDR2 SMNVEV (reference sequence). This CDR3 region has 15 residues.

The J gene is TRBJ2-1, the V gene TRBV7-9; 8 positions match TRBD2. In germline, CDR1 is SEHNR, CDR2 FQNEAQ (reference sequence). The V segment lost 5 bases and the J segment 5 bases; nucleotides outside the gene matches: 8. The CDR3 has 15 residues. The CDR3 DNA reads as TGTGCCAGCAGCCGACTCGGGGGGGGTAACAATGAGCAGTTCTTC. Translated, it gives CASSRLGGGNNEQFF.